These 7 T cell receptor beta chains share one sample of origin, sequenced in a study of T cells after yellow fever vaccination. TCRdb re-analysed the 5' RACE reads in MiXCR, keeping a single row per CDR3 protein. The table records some 54,000 distinct CDR3 sequences, approximately 6.6% of them present only once. Source: CD8+ T cells not binding an NS4B(214-222) dextramer, sorted from PBMCs, taken around 45 days after the first yellow fever vaccination. Source of these receptors: a man younger than 35 who received the YFV17D yellow fever vaccine.

The chain combines TRBV7-8 with TRBJ2-1; D not certain. The CDR3 runs to 12 residues. The germline V gene encodes CDR1 SGHVS and CDR2 FQNEAQ. Between the trimmed V and J ends, which lost 10 bases and 5 bases, there was a span of 12 bases. The CDR3 protein is CATKGVDNEQFF. The CDR3, as DNA: TGTGCCACAAAGGGTGTGGACAATGAGCAGTTCTTC.

V gene TRBV7-9 combines with J gene TRBJ1-2; possibly TRBD1 for D (5 bases). The germline V gene encodes CDR1 SEHNR and CDR2 FQNEAQ (reference sequence). V gave up 4 bases and J gave up 5 bases, with 14 bases separating them. The CDR3 covers 14 residues. CDR3 coding DNA: TGTGCCAGCAGCTCCTTACAGGATCAATATGGCTACACCTTC. It specifies CASSSLQDQYGYTF.

This chain uses TRBV4-3 with TRBJ1-1; 7 bases map to TRBD1. The CDR3 totals 16 residues. CDR1 and CDR2 from the germline V gene are LGHNA and YSLEER. With 1 base clipped from V and 1 base from J, the junction kept 6 bases outside the gene matches. The CDR3 loop reads CASSQGVYRGNTEAFF. In DNA form, the CDR3 reads TGCGCCAGCAGCCAAGGGGTGTACAGGGGGAACACTGAAGCTTTCTTT.

This clonotype was seen a single time. A single base separates this from a much larger clone, so it may be a read error. The chain uses TRBV10-3 and TRBJ2-5; either TRBD1 or TRBD2 may supply D (5 bases each). The CDR3 runs 13 residues. The V end was cut by 3 bases, the J end by 5 bases, with 10 bases between. Germline V CDR1 and CDR2: ENHRY, SYGVKD. CDR3 amino acids: CAISDEGRETQYF. As DNA, the CDR3 is TGTGCCATCAGTGATGAGGGGCGGGAGACCCAGTACTTC.

This clonotype was detected only a few times. DNA for the CDR3: TGTGCCAGCCGCTTGGGGAACACTGAAGCTTTCTTT. It translates to CASRLGNTEAFF. V is TRBV6-2 or TRBV6-3 and J is TRBJ1-1; D gene uncertain. V was trimmed by 8 bases and J by 1 base, leaving 8 bases between them. Germline V gene sequence: CDR1 MNHEY, CDR2 SVGEGT. This CDR3 region has 12 residues.

The chain recombines TRBV7-6 with TRBJ1-4; perhaps TRBD1 as D (5 bases). Trimming left V 5 bases short and J 4 bases short, with 23 bases between. Per the germline V gene, CDR1 is SGHVS and CDR2 is FNYEAQ. The CDR3 length is 18 residues. CDR3 DNA sequence: TGTGCCAGCAGCCTCTTTCATGCGGGGACTTGGGGTAATGAAAAACTGTTTTTT. It encodes CASSLFHAGTWGNEKLFF.

This clonotype was counted many times. This rearrangement joins TRBV9 to TRBJ1-5; D perhaps matches TRBD1 (6 bases). V lost 0 bases, J lost 1 base, and 8 bases lay in between. The germline V gene has CDR1 SGDLS and CDR2 YYNGEE. The CDR3 has 15 residues. The CDR3 DNA sequence: TGTGCCAGCAGCGTAGGTCAGGGGAGCAATCAGCCCCAGCATTTT. Amino acids: CASSVGQGSNQPQHF.